This T cell receptor beta chain was recorded in a study of regulatory T cells in long-lasting Graves disease. Study information: Antithyroid drugs had been given to newly diagnosed Graves' patients for under 3 months. Study conclusions and caveats: Graves' patients with persistent disease showed TCR diversity lower than patients newly diagnosed. Persistent cases favored TRBV28, TRBJ1-2 and TRBJ2-5.

Time point: newly diagnosed GD, antithyroid drugs for less than 3 months. Following extraction of RNA from PBMCs, that RNA was used to make the TCR library. Into tubes containing EDTA, approximately 9.4 milliliters of peripheral blood were drawn. This clonotype has at least ten counts. Its antigen is not known. This CDR3 is built from 16 residues. The germline V and J ends were trimmed by 6 bases and 10 bases, with 25 bases remaining between them. Investigators prepared the TCR beta libraries by applying iRepertoire HTBI primers and Arm-PCR of CDR3 regions. One entry per CDR3 protein, called by TCRdb with MiXCR from the multiplex PCR reads. The sample lists 200,000 to 250,000 distinct CDR3 sequences, 20% occurring once.

The sequence came from a female donor with Graves disease. Material: peripheral blood mononuclear cells (PBMCs), obtained at new diagnosis, from a patient treated with antithyroid drugs. The genes are TRBV12-3 or TRBV12-4 and TRBJ2-1; a weak D match, TRBD1 (6 bases). CDR3 sequence: CASSPNTGSNFREQFF. The CDR3 DNA is TGTGCCAGCAGCCCTAATACAGGGTCCAATTTTCGCGAGCAGTTCTTC.